This entry concerns a single T cell receptor beta chain. This entry comes from a study of T cell changes during pregnancy in multiple sclerosis. Sequenced by immunoSEQ multiplex PCR; TCRdb stores in-frame clones only, minus some. The sample carries more than 10,000 clones, about nine tenths recorded once. Sequenced here: CD8+ T cells from peripheral blood mononuclear cells, sampled in the second trimester of pregnancy. This TCR came from a female donor in good health, enrolled as a control in a pregnancy study.

In nucleotides, the CDR3 is TGTGCCAGCAGCGCTACTAGCGGGGGGGCTCAGGATGAGCAGTTCTTC. It encodes CASSATSGGAQDEQFF. The V and J genes are TRBV9 and TRBJ2-1; 13 bases fit TRBD2. The germline gives CDR1 SGDLS, CDR2 YYNGEE. The CDR3 sequence is 16 residues long. Trimming removed 3 bases from V and 8 bases from J; junction bases left unmatched: 8.